These T cell receptor beta chains were read from a single sample in a study of control samples from healthy donors and cancer patients. The data were produced by immunoSEQ multiplex PCR, yet TCRdb's version contains in-frame clones alone and is incomplete. The sample shows 150,000 to 200,000 clones, more than 85% of them seen only once. Source material: blood. The receptors here all came from a woman between 35 and 50 years old in good health. Each CDR3 is given with its conserved first and last residue. D genes are given only for firm matches.

j_call d_call v_call cdr3_aa
TRBJ1-1 - TRBV12-3/TRBV12-4 CASSLYRNLAAFF
TRBJ2-3 - TRBV12-3/TRBV12-4 CASSAGSTDTQYF
TRBJ2-2 - TRBV5-1 CASSPTHGGAKNTGELFF
TRBJ2-4 - TRBV10-3 CAISDGGSGNIQYF
TRBJ2-3 - TRBV29-1 CSVQKEHGLTDTQYF
TRBJ2-3 TRBD1 TRBV5-1 CASSLGDRTDTQYF
TRBJ2-7 - TRBV11-2 CASSLGPFYEQYF
TRBJ2-1 - TRBV11-2 CASSPPQGHNEQFF
TRBJ1-3 - TRBV11-2 CASSLSTGTGNTIYF
TRBJ2-6 - TRBV5-1 CASRFSSGANVLTF
TRBJ2-5 - TRBV7-9 CASSPRTGRVETQYF
TRBJ1-6 - TRBV9 CASSVGGIGSPLHF
TRBJ2-2 TRBD1 TRBV7-6 CASSLGQGSTGELFF
TRBJ2-5 - TRBV4-1 CASSPRPLGVPQETQYF
TRBJ2-3 - TRBV2 CASRRSGGGTQYF
TRBJ2-1 TRBD2 TRBV7-6 CASSSQASGYNEQFF